What follows are 12 T cell receptor beta chains derived from one specimen sequenced in a study of T cell responses to AZD1222 COVID-19 vaccine. The protocol was immunoSEQ multiplex PCR, while the TCRdb copy is restricted to in-frame clones and leaves out a portion. The sample has approximately 110,000 clones, roughly 84% seen once; the top ten hold around 6%. Sequences were derived from peripheral blood, sampled on day 0 of AZD1222 vaccination. These receptors were taken from an adult in good health.

This clone was found a few times. The chain couples TRBV11-2 to TRBJ2-4; 7 bases match TRBD1. The germline V gene has CDR1 SGHAT and CDR2 FQNNGV. V was pared by 6 bases and J by 4 bases, with 12 bases of the junction left unmatched. This CDR3 region has 16 residues. The CDR3 spells CASSFPMTGNKNIQYF. Written as DNA, the CDR3 is TGTGCCAGCAGTTTTCCAATGACAGGGAATAAAAACATTCAGTACTTC.

This sequence joins TRBV11-3 and TRBJ1-6; D call uncertain. The CDR3 contains 14 residues. The germline V and J ends were trimmed by 4 bases and 6 bases, with 10 bases remaining between them. Per the germline V gene, CDR1 is SGHNT and CDR2 is YENEEA. The CDR3 bases are TGTGCCAGCAGCTCCCGGAAGCGTAATTCACCCCTCCACTTT. Its translation: CASSSRKRNSPLHF. The full variable domain, its missing parts supplied by reference TRBV11-3 and TRBJ1-6, is EAGVVQSPRYKIIEKKQPVAFWCNPISGHNTLYWYLQNLGQGPELLIRYENEEAVDDSQLPKDRFSAERLKGVDSTLKIQPAELGDSAVYLCASSSRKRNSPLHFGNGTRLTVT.

The J gene is TRBJ2-5, the V gene TRBV4-1; the D call may be TRBD1 or TRBD2 (5 bases each). This CDR3 has 15 residues. The germline CDR1 and CDR2 sequences are MGHRA and YSYEKL. The V end lost 1 base, the J end lost 5 bases, and 14 bases lay between the germline ends. CDR3 sequence: CASSQGGYSGETQYF. DNA for the CDR3: TGCGCCAGCAGCCAAGGGGGGTATTCGGGGGAGACCCAGTACTTC.

The chain couples TRBV11-2 to TRBJ1-6; 10 positions agree with TRBD1. CDR1 is SGHAT and CDR2 is FQNNGV in the germline V gene. The CDR3 runs 14 residues. J lost 9 bases, V lost 5 bases, and 4 bases had no gene match. CDR3 bases: TGTGCCAGCAGCCCGGACAGGGGGGTTTCACCCCTCCACTTT. It specifies CASSPDRGVSPLHF. Variable domain in full (rest from reference TRBV11-2 and TRBJ1-6): EAGVAQSPRYKIIEKRQSVAFWCNPISGHATLYWYQQILGQGPKLLIQFQNNGVVDDSQLPKDRFSAERLKGVDSTLKIQPAKLEDSAVYLCASSPDRGVSPLHFGNGTRLTVT.

The chain couples TRBV27 to TRBJ2-3; D is unresolved. The germline V gene has CDR1 MNHEY and CDR2 SMNVEV (reference sequence). Trimming removed 5 bases at V and 2 bases at J, with 17 bases between. The CDR3 covers 16 residues. Written as DNA, the CDR3 is TGTGCCAGCAGTCCCCGAACCACTTACACCACAGATACGCAGTATTTT. It translates to CASSPRTTYTTDTQYF.

V is TRBV3-1 (or the pseudogene TRBV3-2) and J is TRBJ2-2; the D gene is possibly TRBD2 (6 bases). The V and J ends lost 5 bases and 7 bases respectively, with 20 bases between them. Germline V gene sequence: CDR1 LGHDT, CDR2 YNNKEL (reference sequence). This CDR3 spans 16 amino acids. CDR3 amino acids: CASSYRGGRSDGELFF. The CDR3, as DNA: TGTGCCAGCAGCTACCGGGGAGGTCGGTCTGACGGGGAGCTGTTTTTT.

The chain is built from TRBV7-8 and TRBJ2-2; 9 positions match TRBD2. Germline-derived CDR1 and CDR2 are SGHVS and FQNEAQ. This CDR3 contains 16 residues. Losses at the gene ends were 2 bases for V and 6 bases for J; bases not matched to a gene: 7. CDR3 DNA: TGTGCCAGCAGCTTACCGGAGCGGGGGGCTGCCGGGGAGCTGTTTTTT. Its protein is CASSLPERGAAGELFF.

In the case of this clone: The same CDR3 also results from other DNA sequences found in this sample. The chain uses TRBV6-2 or TRBV6-3 and TRBJ2-7; TRBD2 matches at 8 bases. The length of the CDR3 is 15 residues. Trimming removed 5 bases from V and 3 bases from J; junction bases left unmatched: 9. Germline CDR1 MNHEY, CDR2 SVGEGT. In DNA, the CDR3 is TGTGCCAGCAGTCTACCGGGACTAGGAAGCTACGAGCAGTACTTC. Translation: CASSLPGLGSYEQYF.

This clone has just a few counts. This chain links TRBV18 with TRBJ1-1; 7 positions match TRBD1. Germline V CDR1 and CDR2: KGHSH, LQKENI. The CDR3 is 14 residues long. Losses at the gene ends were 3 bases for V and 4 bases for J; bases not matched to a gene: 5. Here the CDR3 DNA reads TGTGCCAGCTCACCTCAGGGGGGAGCCACTGAAGCTTTCTTT. Translation gives CASSPQGGATEAFF.

The chain carries TRBV12-3 or TRBV12-4 and TRBJ1-2; D may be TRBD1 (5 bases). This CDR3 region has 11 residues. Trimming left V 3 bases short and J 8 bases short, with 7 bases between. The CDR3 loop reads CASSFREGYTF. The CDR3 DNA is TGTGCCAGCAGTTTCAGGGAGGGCTACACCTTC.

The J gene is TRBJ1-2, the V gene TRBV28; perhaps TRBD1 as D (5 bases). The germline gives CDR1 MDHEN, CDR2 SYDVKM. V was shortened by 4 bases and J by 2 bases, with 14 bases between the two germline ends. The CDR3 is 15 amino acids. The CDR3 DNA sequence: TGTGCCAGCAGTTCACCCCTGGGGGGGAACTATGGCTACACCTTC. It translates to CASSSPLGGNYGYTF.

V and J are TRBV7-9 and TRBJ1-2, with 8 positions matching TRBD1. CDR1 is SEHNR and CDR2 is FQNEAQ in the germline V gene (reference sequence). J was trimmed by 2 bases and V by 4 bases; bases with no gene match: 9. This CDR3 contains 16 residues. The CDR3 DNA sequence: TGTGCCAGCAGCTGGGGTGTGGCAGGGGGCAACTATGGCTACACCTTC. It translates to CASSWGVAGGNYGYTF.